This entry lists 19 T cell receptor beta chains sequenced from one sample in a study of identical twins. MiXCR was run by TCRdb on the 5' RACE reads, yielding one entry per CDR3 protein. The profile covers around 1.7 million distinct CDR3 sequences, with around 33% appearing a single time and roughly 0.3% taken by the ten largest. What was sequenced was cord blood. These receptors all come from a newborn girl in good health.

This rearrangement joins TRBV5-8 to TRBJ2-1; D is ambiguous. Trimming pared 4 bases from V and 0 bases from J, leaving 14 bases between. Looked up from germline, CDR1 is SGHTS and CDR2 is YDEGEE. The CDR3 has 16 residues. The CDR3 sequence is CASSTVWSSSYNEQFF. The CDR3 DNA sequence: TGTGCCAGCAGCACGGTCTGGTCGAGCTCCTACAATGAGCAGTTCTTC.

The V and J genes are TRBV20-1 and TRBJ2-5; 7 nucleotides match TRBD1. TRBJ2-7 explains the end of the DNA better; the J call may be wrong. The CDR3 covers 14 residues. Germline CDR1 is DFQATT and CDR2 is SNEGSKA (reference sequence). The CDR3 DNA reads as TGCAGTGCTAGAGTCCCAGGGGGTAGGCGCGAGCAGTACTTC. Residues: CSARVPGGRREQYF.

This clonotype was recorded only once. The chain links TRBV2 to TRBJ2-5; D uncertain. Trimming took off 2 bases at V and 11 bases at J, with 12 bases between the two ends. The CDR3 contains 12 residues. CDR1 is SNHLY, CDR2 FYNNEI, per germline. The CDR3 sequence is CASSENLHEQYF. CDR3 in DNA: TGTGCCAGCAGTGAAAATCTCCATGAGCAGTACTTC.

This clonotype was picked up a small number of times. The chain has TRBV20-1 and TRBJ2-7; D tentatively reads TRBD1 or TRBD2 (5 bases each). CDR3 length equals 15 residues. The V end lost 7 bases, the J end lost 5 bases, and 24 bases lay between the germline ends. Per germline, CDR1 DFQATT and CDR2 SNEGSKA (reference sequence). The CDR3 here is CSGLGERGASNEQYF. As DNA, the CDR3 is TGCAGTGGCTTAGGAGAGAGGGGAGCCAGCAACGAGCAGTACTTC.

This chain joins TRBV3-1 and TRBJ2-5; no reliable D call. CDR3 length: 20 residues. Germline assignment: CDR1 LGHDT and CDR2 YNNKEL (reference sequence). V was shortened by 2 bases and J by 2 bases, with 27 bases between the two germline ends. CDR3 region: CASSQMVRPPLSSTQETQYF. For the CDR3, the DNA is TGTGCCAGCAGCCAAATGGTCCGCCCCCCTTTGAGTTCCACACAAGAGACCCAGTACTTC.

V gene TRBV4-1 combines with J gene TRBJ2-3; TRBD1 aligns across 10 bases. V shed 7 bases, J shed 4 bases, and the junction held 11 bases outside the gene matches. CDR3 length: 16 amino acids. CDR1 is MGHRA and CDR2 is YSYEKL in the germline V gene. The CDR3: CASTQRGTGEADTQYF. The CDR3 region has the DNA TGCGCCAGCACCCAGAGGGGGACAGGGGAGGCAGATACGCAGTATTTT.

The chain carries TRBV18 and TRBJ2-1; 9 bases map to TRBD2. V was pared by 2 bases and J by 7 bases, with 6 bases of the junction left unmatched. CDR3 length: 15 amino acids. Germline CDR1 is KGHSH and CDR2 is LQKENI. The CDR3 loop reads CASSPFESGRNEQFF. CDR3 nucleotide sequence: TGTGCCAGCTCACCATTCGAAAGCGGGAGGAATGAGCAGTTCTTC.

This clonotype was picked up a small number of times. The CDR3 sequence is CASSLAWESYEQYF. The CDR3 DNA follows: TGTGCCAGCAGCTTAGCTTGGGAGAGCTACGAGCAGTACTTC. The chain couples TRBV7-9 to TRBJ2-7; the D gene is possibly TRBD2 (5 bases). The V end lost 0 bases, the J end lost 3 bases, and 9 bases lay between the germline ends. Germline-derived CDR1 and CDR2 are SEHNR and FQNEAQ (reference sequence). CDR3 length: 14 amino acids.

In this sample, this clonotype turned up a few times. The chain is built from TRBV12-3 or TRBV12-4 and TRBJ1-2, with D possibly matching TRBD1 (6 bases). The CDR3 loop spans 14 amino acids. V lost 5 bases, J lost 2 bases, and 12 bases lay in between. CDR3 in amino acids: CASSNRDKNYGYTF. Here the CDR3 DNA reads TGTGCCAGCAGTAACCGGGACAAAAACTATGGCTACACCTTC.

The chain combines TRBV27 with TRBJ1-1; D gene ambiguous. Germline CDR1 and CDR2: MNHEY and SMNVEV (reference sequence). This CDR3 is 14 amino acids long. V was clipped by 2 bases and J by 4 bases, with 11 bases between them. CDR3 bases: TGTGCCAGCAGTTTACGGGAGGGAGTCACTGAAGCTTTCTTT. It codes for CASSLREGVTEAFF.

The rearrangement links TRBV5-1 to TRBJ2-1, with 9 bases fitting TRBD2. CDR1 is SGHRS and CDR2 is YFSETQ in the germline V gene. V was clipped by 4 bases and J by 0 bases; unmatched bases: 8. The CDR3 consists of 17 residues. CDR3 in amino acids: CASSPKFSGSSYNEQFF. The CDR3 DNA reads TGCGCCAGCAGCCCGAAATTTAGCGGGAGCTCCTACAATGAGCAGTTCTTC.

This clonotype has more than one count but fewer than ten. The rearrangement joins TRBV12-3 or TRBV12-4 to TRBJ2-3; 8 nucleotides align to TRBD2. The ends lost 0 bases at V and 6 bases at J; junction bases unmatched: 5. This CDR3 comprises 15 residues. The CDR3 nucleotides read TGTGCCAGCAGTTTAGCTCCGGGGGGGGAGGATACGCAGTATTTT. Translated: CASSLAPGGEDTQYF.

The chain links TRBV20-1 to TRBJ1-5; D ambiguous. The CDR3 covers 12 residues. The V and J ends lost 3 bases and 6 bases respectively, with 9 bases between them. Germline V gives CDR1 DFQATT, CDR2 SNEGSKA (reference sequence). CDR3 region: CSASTGFQPQHF. The CDR3 nucleotides are TGCAGTGCTAGTACTGGATTTCAGCCCCAGCATTTT.

The chain links TRBV3-1 to TRBJ2-1, with 9 bases identical to TRBD2. The CDR3 length is 15 residues. V was pared by 6 bases and J by 6 bases, with 9 bases of the junction left unmatched. Germline-derived CDR1 and CDR2 are LGHDT and YNNKEL (reference sequence). As DNA, the CDR3 is TGTGCCAGCAGGTTAGCGGGAGCCACACGCAATGAGCAGTTCTTC. It translates to CASRLAGATRNEQFF.

Comments on this clonotype: One end of the junction is discordant with germline, which a read error may explain. The rearrangement joins TRBV4-1 to TRBJ2-1, with D tentatively TRBD1 or TRBD2 (7 bases each). The CDR3 is 16 residues long. Germline assignment: CDR1 MGHRA and CDR2 YSYEKL. CDR3 sequence reads: CASNQAGQRAYNEQFF. In nucleotides, the CDR3 is TGCGCCAGCAACCAAGCGGGACAGCGGGCCTACAATGAGCAGTTCTTC.

This clonotype has just a few counts. V and J are TRBV4-2 and TRBJ1-4, with D possibly matching TRBD1 (5 bases). The CDR3 is made up of 16 amino acids. CDR1 is LGHNA, CDR2 YNFKEQ, per germline. Trimming left V 0 bases short and J 8 bases short, with 16 bases between. CDR3 residues: CASSQEEARVREKLFF. The CDR3 DNA is TGTGCCAGCAGCCAAGAGGAGGCCAGGGTGCGGGAAAAACTGTTTTTT.

Only a few counts were recorded for this clonotype. This sequence joins TRBV29-1 and TRBJ2-3; 10 bases agree with TRBD2. Germline trimming cut 4 bases from V and 0 bases from J; bases unmatched to any gene: 16. CDR1 is SQVTM and CDR2 is ANQGSEA in the germline V gene. The CDR3 length is 19 residues. CDR3 protein: CSVGFSGLAGVSSTDTQYF. The CDR3 coding sequence is TGCAGCGTTGGTTTTAGTGGGCTAGCGGGGGTATCTAGCACAGATACGCAGTATTTT.

This clonotype was seen only a few times. The rearrangement links TRBV3-1 to TRBJ2-6; 7 positions match TRBD1. This CDR3 comprises 18 residues. Losses at the gene ends were 1 base for V and 0 bases for J; bases not matched to a gene: 6. Looked up from germline, CDR1 is LGHDT and CDR2 is YNNKEL (reference sequence). In nucleotides, the CDR3 is TGTGCCAGCAGCCAAGTTCTACAGGGGCTCTCTGGGGCCAACGTCCTGACTTTC. Its protein product is CASSQVLQGLSGANVLTF.

This clonotype occurred a few times. The J gene is TRBJ2-7, the V gene TRBV20-1; a possible D gene is TRBD2 (6 bases). Looked up from germline, CDR1 is DFQATT and CDR2 is SNEGSKA (reference sequence). V was shortened by 2 bases and J by 0 bases, with 11 bases between the two germline ends. The CDR3 covers 14 residues. The CDR3, as DNA: TGCAGTGCTAGACCCACGACTAGCTCCTACGAGCAGTACTTC. This sequence encodes CSARPTTSSYEQYF.